This is a list of T cell receptor beta chains from one sample in a study of blood T cell repertoires in COVID-19. Some clones are missing from TCRdb's copy, which holds only in-frame ones; the method was immunoSEQ multiplex PCR. The repertoire consists of about 210,000 clones, with around four fifths occurring once and the leading ten covering roughly 2.6%. Sequencing input: peripheral blood. All receptors come from a middle-aged woman with active or convalescent COVID-19. The CDR3 runs from the conserved cysteine through the conserved F or W. The D gene is left open where the match is weak. Clone size is stated in some rows and not others, as once, few, many or a class when expanded.

v_gene	abundance	j_gene	len	d_gene	CDR3aa	CDR3nt
TRBV27	NA	TRBJ1-6	17	NA	CASSPQGWRERNSPLHF	TGTGCCAGCAGTCCCCAGGGTTGGAGGGAACGGAATTCACCCCTCCACTTT
TRBV12-3/TRBV12-4	NA	TRBJ1-2	13	NA	CASSLGPSAGYTF	TGTGCCAGCAGTCTGGGGCCCTCCGCAGGCTACACCTTC
TRBV29-1	NA	TRBJ1-2	11	NA	CSVGRAYGYTF	TGCAGCGTTGGCAGGGCCTATGGCTACACCTTC
TRBV4-2	few	TRBJ1-5	16	NA	CASSQEVQYSNQPQHF	TGTGCCAGCAGCCAAGAGGTACAGTATAGCAATCAGCCCCAGCATTTT
TRBV25-1	NA	TRBJ1-6	15	TRBD1	CASSSTTGSASPLHF	TGTGCCAGCAGCTCAACGACAGGGTCCGCTTCACCCCTCCACTTT
TRBV7-3	NA	TRBJ2-6	17	NA	CASSLYRGGSGANVLTF	TGTGCCAGCAGCTTATACAGAGGGGGCTCTGGGGCCAACGTCCTGACTTTC
TRBV7-9	once	TRBJ1-5	14	NA	CASSLPGAYQPQHF	TGTGCCAGCAGCTTACCAGGGGCGTATCAGCCCCAGCATTTT
TRBV6-4	NA	TRBJ2-3	15	TRBD1	CASSRTGENTDTQYF	TGTGCCAGCAGCCGGACAGGGGAGAACACAGATACGCAGTATTTT
TRBV10-3	NA	TRBJ2-1	17	TRBD2	CAISESPGPRGGNEQFF	TGTGCCATCAGTGAGTCCCCGGGTCCCCGGGGGGGCAATGAGCAGTTCTTC
TRBV6-5	NA	TRBJ2-1	15	TRBD2	CASRTIAGGYNEQFF	TGTGCCAGCAGAACAATAGCGGGAGGGTACAATGAGCAGTTCTTC
TRBV28	NA	TRBJ1-2	13	TRBD1	CASSWGQTYGYTF	TGTGCCAGCAGCTGGGGACAGACCTATGGCTACACCTTC
TRBV11-3	NA	TRBJ2-1	14	TRBD2	CASSLLAGGVEQFF	TGTGCCAGCAGCTTACTAGCGGGAGGTGTTGAGCAGTTCTTC
TRBV12-3/TRBV12-4	NA	TRBJ1-2	13	TRBD1	CASSSGGVAGYTF	TGTGCCAGCAGTTCAGGGGGCGTCGCTGGCTACACCTTC
TRBV7-2	NA	TRBJ1-1	13	NA	CASSGGTGRLAFF	TGTGCCAGCAGCGGAGGGACCGGGAGATTGGCTTTCTTT
TRBV7-2	NA	TRBJ1-2	12	NA	CASSLSAEGYTF	TGTGCCAGCAGCTTAAGTGCGGAAGGCTACACCTTC
TRBV19	NA	TRBJ2-1	16	TRBD1	CASRWADRNSYNEQFF	TGTGCCAGTAGGTGGGCGGACAGGAACTCCTACAATGAGCAGTTCTTC
TRBV29-1	once	TRBJ2-5	15	TRBD2	CSVVAGGIGGETQYF	TGCAGCGTGGTAGCGGGAGGAATCGGTGGAGAGACCCAGTACTTC
TRBV5-1	NA	TRBJ1-1	15	NA	CASSLRQFMNTEAFF	TGCGCCAGCAGCCTGAGACAGTTCATGAACACTGAAGCTTTCTTT
TRBV5-5	NA	TRBJ1-2	15	NA	CASSHVLNAGYGYTF	TGTGCCAGCAGCCACGTACTAAACGCGGGCTATGGCTACACCTTC
TRBV7-3	NA	TRBJ2-1	16	TRBD2	CASSSPTSGPYNEQFF	TGTGCCAGCAGCTCCCCGACTAGCGGGCCATACAATGAGCAGTTCTTC
TRBV7-8	NA	TRBJ1-3	15	NA	CASSRITGSGNTIYF	TGTGCCAGCAGCAGAATCACAGGCTCTGGAAACACCATATATTTT
TRBV19	NA	TRBJ2-1	14	TRBD2	CASSTSGAYNEQFF	TGTGCCAGTTCTACTAGCGGGGCCTACAATGAGCAGTTCTTC
TRBV11-2	NA	TRBJ2-1	13	TRBD2	CASSYFRGGGLFF	TGTGCCAGCAGCTACTTCCGCGGGGGGGGTCTGTTCTTC
TRBV2	NA	TRBJ1-1	13	TRBD1	CARGGQGDTEAFF	TGTGCCAGAGGGGGACAGGGGGACACTGAAGCTTTCTTT
TRBV7-8	few	TRBJ2-1	13	NA	CASTHGGFGEQFF	TGTGCCAGCACGCATGGAGGGTTCGGTGAGCAGTTCTTC
TRBV6-5	NA	TRBJ1-2	15	TRBD1	CASSRSGQGAYGYTF	TGTGCCAGCAGCCGATCCGGACAGGGAGCCTATGGCTACACCTTC
TRBV5-1	few	TRBJ1-1	17	NA	CASSLVSGMGMNTEAFF	TGCGCCAGCAGCTTGGTCTCGGGGATGGGGATGAACACTGAAGCTTTCTTT
TRBV29-1	NA	TRBJ1-1	14	NA	CSVATGTLNTEAFF	TGCAGCGTCGCAACCGGGACATTGAACACTGAAGCTTTCTTT
TRBV21-1	many	TRBJ1-2	15	NA	CASSIPQGADYGYTF	TGTGCCAGCAGCATACCACAGGGGGCGGACTATGGCTACACCTTC